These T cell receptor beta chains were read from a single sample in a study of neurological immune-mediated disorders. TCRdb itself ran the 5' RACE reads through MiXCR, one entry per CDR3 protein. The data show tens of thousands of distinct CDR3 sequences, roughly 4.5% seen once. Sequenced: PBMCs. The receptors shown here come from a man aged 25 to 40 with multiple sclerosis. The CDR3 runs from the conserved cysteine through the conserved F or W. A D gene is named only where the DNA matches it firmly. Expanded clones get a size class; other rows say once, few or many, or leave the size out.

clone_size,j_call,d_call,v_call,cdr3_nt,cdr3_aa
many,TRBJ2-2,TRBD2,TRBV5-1,TGCGCCAGCAGCTTGTCCGCGGGGGTCCCCGGGGAGCTGTTTTTT,CASSLSAGVPGELFF
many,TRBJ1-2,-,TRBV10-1,TGCGCCAGCCCCCAAGGCGTCGGGGGCAAACTTTCTGGCTACACCTTC,CASPQGVGGKLSGYTF
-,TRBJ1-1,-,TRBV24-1,TGTGCCACCTCCGGAGTGAACACTGAAGCTTTCTTT,CATSGVNTEAFF
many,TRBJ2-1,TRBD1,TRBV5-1,TGCGCCAGCAGCTTGGAGACAGGGTCGGATGAGCAGTTCTTC,CASSLETGSDEQFF
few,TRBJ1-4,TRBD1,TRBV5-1,TGCGCCAGCAGCTTGCAGGGACAGCAAGATGAAAAACTGTTTTTT,CASSLQGQQDEKLFF
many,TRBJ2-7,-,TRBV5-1,TGCGCCAGCAGCTTAACGGGGGCTGTCTACGAGCAGTACTTC,CASSLTGAVYEQYF
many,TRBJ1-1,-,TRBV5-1,TGCGCCAGCAGCTCCGATGGGGGGCGCGGGAACACTGAAGCTTTCTTT,CASSSDGGRGNTEAFF
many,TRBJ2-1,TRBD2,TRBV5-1,TGCGCCAGCAGCCCCGAGACTAGCGGGGGGAATGAGCAGTTCTTC,CASSPETSGGNEQFF
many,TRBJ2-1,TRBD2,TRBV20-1,TGCAGTGCTAGAGCCCTTAGACGTGGACTAGCGGAGTACAATGAGCAGTTCTTC,CSARALRRGLAEYNEQFF
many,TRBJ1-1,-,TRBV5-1,TGCGCCAGCAGCTTCGGCGGACGGGAGAACACTGAAGCTTTCTTT,CASSFGGRENTEAFF
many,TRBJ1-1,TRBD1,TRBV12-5,TGTGCTAGTGGTTGGACAGGCGGCGGGGTAACTGAAGCTTTCTTT,CASGWTGGGVTEAFF
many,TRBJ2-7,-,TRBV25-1,TGTGCCAGCAGTCGGCCGGGGAGACCCTACGAGCAGTACTTC,CASSRPGRPYEQYF
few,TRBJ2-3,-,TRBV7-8,TGTGCCAGCAGCTTAGATTCAGGGGGGCCATGGGGTACGCAGTATTTT,CASSLDSGGPWGTQYF
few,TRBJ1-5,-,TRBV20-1,TGCAGTGCTGCCAGGGGCTTCAATCAGCCCCAGCATTTT,CSAARGFNQPQHF
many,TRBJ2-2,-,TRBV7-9,TGTGCCAGCAGCCCGACCGACCCCGGAACCGGGGAGCTGTTTTTT,CASSPTDPGTGELFF
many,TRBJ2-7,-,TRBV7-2,TGTGCCAGCAGCCCCCGGGACATACCGGGTTATACGGAGTACGAGCAGTACTTC,CASSPRDIPGYTEYEQYF
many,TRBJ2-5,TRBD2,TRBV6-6,TGTGCCAGCAGCCCACTCAGACTAGCGGGGGGTCTAGAGACCCAGTACTTC,CASSPLRLAGGLETQYF
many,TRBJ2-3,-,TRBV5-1,TGCGCCAGCAGCTTTTTGACGGCTAGCACAGATACGCAGTATTTT,CASSFLTASTDTQYF
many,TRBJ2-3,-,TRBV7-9,TGTGCCAGCAGCTTAAACGGGTTAAGCACAGATACGCAGTATTTT,CASSLNGLSTDTQYF
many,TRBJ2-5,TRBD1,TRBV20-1,TGTAGTTTCCCCGACAGGGACGCGACCCAGTACTTC,CSFPDRDATQYF
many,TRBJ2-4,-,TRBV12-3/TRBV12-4,TGTGCCAGCAGTTTTGGGCAGGGGCCTCAAAACATTCAGTACTTC,CASSFGQGPQNIQYF
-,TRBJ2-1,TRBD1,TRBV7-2,TGTGCCAGCAGCTTAGTCTTAACAGGGGGTCTCTACAATGAGCAGTTCTTC,CASSLVLTGGLYNEQFF
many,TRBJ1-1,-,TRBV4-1,TGCGCCAGCAGCAATCCCTTCAGGGAGAACACTGAAGCTTTCTTT,CASSNPFRENTEAFF
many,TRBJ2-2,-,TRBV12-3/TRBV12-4,TGTGCCAGCAGTTTCCAGGGGCGGGCCGGGGAGCTGTTTTTT,CASSFQGRAGELFF
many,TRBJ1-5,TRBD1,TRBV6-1,TGTGCCAGCAGACAGGGGAGTATGCAGCCCCAGCATTTT,CASRQGSMQPQHF
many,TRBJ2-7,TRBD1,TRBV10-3,TGTGCCATCAGCGGACAGGGTAGCTCCTACGAGCAGTACTTC,CAISGQGSSYEQYF
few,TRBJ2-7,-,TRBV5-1,TGCGCCAGCAGCTTGGAAGGTCTCTCCTACGAGCAGTACTTC,CASSLEGLSYEQYF
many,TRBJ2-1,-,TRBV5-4,TGTGCCAGCAGCTCGGGGTGGGGGGGCCTCAACAATGAGCAGTTCTTC,CASSSGWGGLNNEQFF
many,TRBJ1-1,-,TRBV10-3,TGTGCCGCCCGACAGCCGCTAATGAACACTGAAGCTTTCTTT,CAARQPLMNTEAFF
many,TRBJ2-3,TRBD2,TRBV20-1,TGCAGTGCTAGCAGTCCCGCCAGCGGGGTCACAGATACGCAGTATTTT,CSASSPASGVTDTQYF